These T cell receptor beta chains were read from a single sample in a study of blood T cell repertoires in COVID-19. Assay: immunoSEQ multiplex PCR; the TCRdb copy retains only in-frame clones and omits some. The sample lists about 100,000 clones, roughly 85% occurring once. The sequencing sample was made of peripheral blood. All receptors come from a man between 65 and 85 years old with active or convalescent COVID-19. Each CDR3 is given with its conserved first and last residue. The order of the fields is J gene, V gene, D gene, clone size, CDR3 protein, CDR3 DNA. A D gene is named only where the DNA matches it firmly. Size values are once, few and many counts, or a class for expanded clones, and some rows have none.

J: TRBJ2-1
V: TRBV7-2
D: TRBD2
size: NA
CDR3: CASSSGLAEYNEQFF
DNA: TGTGCCAGCAGCTCCGGACTAGCGGAATACAATGAGCAGTTCTTC

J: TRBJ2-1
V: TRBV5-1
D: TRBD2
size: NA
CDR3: CASSFWTSEEQFF
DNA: TGCGCCAGCAGCTTCTGGACTAGCGAGGAGCAGTTCTTC

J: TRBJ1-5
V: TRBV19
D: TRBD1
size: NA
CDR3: CASSDRALPQHF
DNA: TGTGCCAGTAGTGACAGGGCGCTCCCCCAGCATTTT

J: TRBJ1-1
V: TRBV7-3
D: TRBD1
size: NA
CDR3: CASSLTGGPNTEAFF
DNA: TGTGCCAGCAGCTTGACAGGGGGACCGAACACTGAAGCTTTCTTT

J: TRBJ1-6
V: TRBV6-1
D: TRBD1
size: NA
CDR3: CASSPGTENSPLHF
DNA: TGTGCCAGCAGCCCCGGGACAGAGAATTCACCCCTCCACTTT

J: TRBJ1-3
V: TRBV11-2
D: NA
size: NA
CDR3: CASSGGPGNTIYF
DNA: TGTGCCAGCAGCGGAGGGCCTGGAAACACCATATATTTT

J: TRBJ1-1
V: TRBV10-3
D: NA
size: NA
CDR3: CAIREVRLGRGTEAFF
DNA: TGTGCCATCAGGGAGGTGAGGCTGGGGAGGGGAACTGAAGCTTTCTTT

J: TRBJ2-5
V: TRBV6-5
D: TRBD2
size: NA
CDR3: CASSYDSGSRQETQYF
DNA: TGTGCCAGCAGTTACGATAGCGGGAGCCGCCAAGAGACCCAGTACTTC

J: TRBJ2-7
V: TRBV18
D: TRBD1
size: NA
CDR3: CASSPTGQWTGREQYF
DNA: TGTGCCAGCTCACCAACAGGACAATGGACAGGGAGAGAGCAGTACTTC

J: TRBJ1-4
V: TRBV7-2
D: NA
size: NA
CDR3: CASSLVTGGASEKLFF
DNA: TGTGCCAGCAGCTTAGTGACCGGGGGGGCGAGTGAAAAACTGTTTTTT

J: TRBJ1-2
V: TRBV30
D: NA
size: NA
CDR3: CAWSALSYGYTF
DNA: TGTGCCTGGAGTGCCCTCAGCTATGGCTACACCTTC

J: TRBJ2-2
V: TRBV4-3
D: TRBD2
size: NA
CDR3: CASSQASGGTGELFF
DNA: TGCGCCAGCAGCCAAGCTAGCGGGGGAACCGGGGAGCTGTTTTTT

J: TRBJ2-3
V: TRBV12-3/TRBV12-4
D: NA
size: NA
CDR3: CASTLTDTQYF
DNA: TGTGCCAGCACCCTCACAGATACGCAGTATTTT

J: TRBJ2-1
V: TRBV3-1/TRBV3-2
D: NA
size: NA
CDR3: CASSQDRTEQFF
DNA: TGTGCCAGCAGCCAAGATAGGACAGAGCAGTTCTTC

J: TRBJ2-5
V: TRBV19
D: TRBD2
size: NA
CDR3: CASRTSSGSGETQYF
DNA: TGTGCCAGTAGAACTTCTAGCGGGAGTGGCGAGACCCAGTACTTC

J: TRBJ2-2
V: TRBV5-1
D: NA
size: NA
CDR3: CASSLNTNTGELFF
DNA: TGCGCCAGCAGCTTGAACACGAACACCGGGGAGCTGTTTTTT

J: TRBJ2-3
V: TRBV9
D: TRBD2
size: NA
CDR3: CASSVFLAGDPTDTQYF
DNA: TGTGCCAGCAGCGTTTTCCTAGCGGGGGACCCCACAGATACGCAGTATTTT

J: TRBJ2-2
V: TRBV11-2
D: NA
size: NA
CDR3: CASSLSGKDTGELFF
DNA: TGTGCCAGCAGCTTATCCGGGAAGGACACCGGGGAGCTGTTTTTT

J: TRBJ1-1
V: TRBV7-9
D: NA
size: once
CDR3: CASSFGWYTEAFF
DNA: TGTGCCAGCAGCTTCGGGTGGTACACTGAAGCTTTCTTT

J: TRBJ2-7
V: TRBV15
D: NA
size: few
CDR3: CATSRGGQKSYEQYF
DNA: TGTGCCACCAGCAGGGGGGGACAGAAAAGCTACGAGCAGTACTTC

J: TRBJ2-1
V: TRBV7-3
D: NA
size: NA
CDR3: CASSLKDSTGLLNEQFF
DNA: TGTGCCAGCAGCTTAAAAGACTCGACAGGACTCCTCAATGAGCAGTTCTTC

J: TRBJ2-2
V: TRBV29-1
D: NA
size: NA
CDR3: CSVSRVAAGELFF
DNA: TGCAGCGTTTCCAGGGTCGCCGCCGGGGAGCTGTTTTTT

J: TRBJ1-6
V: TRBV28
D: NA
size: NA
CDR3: CASSRSGRGVRGNSPLHF
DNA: TGTGCCAGCAGTCGCTCAGGTCGGGGGGTAAGGGGTAATTCACCCCTCCACTTT

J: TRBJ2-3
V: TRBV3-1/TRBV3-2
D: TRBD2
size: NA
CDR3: CASSSSLTSGLSSTDTQYF
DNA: TGTGCCAGCAGTTCCTCGTTGACTAGCGGATTATCTAGCACAGATACGCAGTATTTT

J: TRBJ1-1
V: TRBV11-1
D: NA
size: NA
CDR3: CASSPQTGMNTEAFF
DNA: TGTGCCAGCAGTCCCCAGACAGGTATGAACACTGAAGCTTTCTTT

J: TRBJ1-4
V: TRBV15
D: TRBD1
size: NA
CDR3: CATSKTQGDNEKLFF
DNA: TGTGCCACCAGCAAGACTCAGGGGGATAATGAAAAACTGTTTTTT